Listed here are 20 T cell receptor beta chains from one sample, sequenced in a study of T cell responses to AZD1222 COVID-19 vaccine. This table comes from immunoSEQ multiplex PCR, and its TCRdb copy is limited to in-frame clones, with some not included. The sample has about 35,000 clones, 86% seen once; the top ten hold 5.5% to 7.5%. This material consisted of peripheral blood, taken on day 0 of AZD1222 vaccination. Receptor source: an adult in good health.

The chain employs TRBV10-3 and TRBJ2-2, with TRBD1 matching 8 bases. Germline CDR1 ENHRY, CDR2 SYGVKD. The V segment lost 2 bases and the J segment 1 base; nucleotides outside the gene matches: 6. CDR3 size: 17 residues. CDR3: CAISEGTGGLNTGELFF. CDR3 sequence (DNA): TGTGCCATCAGTGAGGGAACAGGGGGTCTGAACACCGGGGAGCTGTTTTTT.

The rearrangement uses TRBV2 and TRBJ2-7, with D perhaps TRBD1 or TRBD2 (6 bases each). The CDR3 is made up of 11 amino acids. Per the germline V gene, CDR1 is SNHLY and CDR2 is FYNNEI. V was trimmed by 8 bases and J by 6 bases, leaving 11 bases between them. The CDR3 loop reads CASGGRSEQYF. DNA for the CDR3: TGTGCCAGCGGGGGGCGGAGCGAGCAGTACTTC.

The genes are TRBV18 and TRBJ2-3; possible D gene TRBD2, 6 bases. V was pared by 3 bases and J by 2 bases, with 12 bases between. The CDR3 loop spans 15 amino acids. From germline, CDR1 is KGHSH and CDR2 LQKENI. CDR3 DNA: TGTGCCAGCTCACCCCGCGGGGAATCCACAGATACGCAGTATTTT. This encodes CASSPRGESTDTQYF. The full variable domain, with the rest looked up from reference TRBV18 and TRBJ2-3, is NAGVMQNPRHLVRRRGQEARLRCSPMKGHSHVYWYRQLPEEGLKFMVYLQKENIIDESGMPKERFSAEFPKEGPSILRIQQVVRGDSAAYFCASSPRGESTDTQYFGPGTRLTVL.

J is TRBJ2-1 and V is TRBV18; 10 bases agree with TRBD2. V trimming: 4 bases; J trimming: 9 bases; junction bases outside the gene matches: 9. There are 15 residues in the CDR3. Germline-derived CDR1 and CDR2 are KGHSH and LQKENI. CDR3 loop: CASSLAGGPNGEQFF. The CDR3 bases are TGTGCCAGCTCACTAGCGGGAGGACCGAACGGTGAGCAGTTCTTC.

V and J are TRBV2 and TRBJ2-1; TRBD1 is a possible D gene (5 bases). The CDR3 is made up of 14 amino acids. CDR1 and CDR2 from the germline V gene are SNHLY and FYNNEI. Trimming took 10 bases from V and 0 from J, leaving 13 bases between them. In DNA, the CDR3 is TGTGCCATACAAGACAGAAGCTCCTACAATGAGCAGTTCTTC. Encoded protein: CAIQDRSSYNEQFF.

Points on this clone: Other DNA sequences in the sample encode the same CDR3. The chain joins TRBV6-5 to TRBJ2-5; no definite D call. The germline V and J ends were trimmed by 0 bases and 5 bases, with 1 base remaining between them. Germline V gene sequence: CDR1 MNHEY, CDR2 SVGAGI. This CDR3 contains 11 residues. As DNA, the CDR3 is TGTGCCAGCAGTTACTCGGAGACCCAGTACTTC. It specifies CASSYSETQYF.

This chain connects TRBV30 to TRBJ1-6; D remains unclear. V lost 4 bases, J lost 13 bases, and 14 bases lay in between. The CDR3 spans 12 residues. Germline CDR1 reads GTSNPN; CDR2 reads SVGIG (reference sequence). Here the CDR3 reads CAWKRPVGPLHF. In nucleotides, the CDR3 is TGTGCCTGGAAAAGACCGGTTGGTCCCCTCCACTTT.

The chain links TRBV27 to TRBJ1-6, with D tentatively TRBD1 (6 bases). This CDR3 has 15 amino acids. Germline CDR1 MNHEY, CDR2 SMNVEV (reference sequence). Trimming pared 3 bases from V and 8 bases from J, leaving 14 bases between. CDR3 in DNA: TGTGCCAGCAGTTTTGCACGGACAGCTTATTCACCCCTCCACTTT. This gives the protein CASSFARTAYSPLHF.

J is TRBJ1-1 and V is TRBV5-6, with D uncertain. Between the trimmed V and J ends, which lost 5 bases and 1 base, there was a span of 9 bases. Germline CDR1 SGHDT, CDR2 YYEEEE. The CDR3 runs 13 residues. CDR3 amino acids: CASSWEANTEAFF. The CDR3 bases are TGTGCCAGCAGTTGGGAGGCGAACACTGAAGCTTTCTTT. Together with reference TRBV5-6 and TRBJ1-1, the CDR3 gives the full variable domain: DAGVTQSPTHLIKTRGQQVTLRCSPKSGHDTVSWYQQALGQGPQFIFQYYEEEERQRGNFPDRFSGHQFPNYSSELNVNALLLGDSALYLCASSWEANTEAFFGQGTRLTVV.

V usage is TRBV10-2 and J usage is TRBJ1-1; TRBD1 aligns across 12 bases. CDR1 and CDR2 (germline): WSHSY, SAAADI. V shed 8 bases and J 5 bases; nucleotides not matched to a gene: 12. This CDR3 comprises 16 residues. CDR3 sequence (DNA): TGCGCCAGCGTCGAGGGACAGGGGGCAGGGATAACTGAAGCTTTCTTT. This sequence encodes CASVEGQGAGITEAFF.

V and J are TRBV7-9 and TRBJ1-5; unclear D gene. Germline CDR1 SEHNR, CDR2 FQNEAQ (reference sequence). V was cut by 5 bases and J by 4 bases, with 9 bases left in between. This CDR3 contains 13 residues. The CDR3 protein is CASSPGSNQPQHF. Written as DNA, the CDR3 is TGTGCCAGCAGCCCCGGGAGTAATCAGCCCCAGCATTTT.

This chain connects TRBV6-5 to TRBJ2-7; the match to TRBD2 covers 7 bases. This CDR3 has 15 amino acids. After removal of 4 bases from V and 1 base from J, the junction contained 7 bases not matched to a gene. Germline V CDR1 and CDR2: MNHEY, SVGAGI. The CDR3 bases are TGTGCCAGCAGTTCCCCCGGGGGACTATCCTACGAGCAGTACTTC. Translating gives CASSSPGGLSYEQYF.

The gene calls are TRBV3-1 (or the pseudogene TRBV3-2) and TRBJ2-1; 11 positions match TRBD2. V trimming: 1 base; J trimming: 1 base; junction bases outside the gene matches: 12. The CDR3 runs 20 residues. The germline V gene has CDR1 LGHDT and CDR2 YNNKEL (reference sequence). The chain's CDR3 is CASSQGRGLAGGFSYNEQFF. The CDR3 DNA reads as TGTGCCAGCAGCCAAGGCCGGGGGCTAGCGGGGGGCTTTTCCTACAATGAGCAGTTCTTC.

This clone was observed a single time. The V and J genes are TRBV5-1 and TRBJ1-1; 7 positions match TRBD1. Trimming took 4 bases from V and 6 from J; bases not matched to a gene: 6. Germline CDR1 is SGHRS and CDR2 is YFSETQ. The CDR3 is 13 amino acids. The CDR3 spells CASSPDRIAEAFF. The CDR3 bases are TGCGCCAGCAGCCCGGACAGGATCGCTGAAGCTTTCTTT.

This clone was found once. The chain uses TRBV5-1 and TRBJ1-2, with TRBD1 matching 9 bases. This CDR3 is 14 amino acids long. Unmatched junction bases numbered 5, after V lost 3 bases and J lost 5 bases. Germline assignment: CDR1 SGHRS and CDR2 YFSETQ. The CDR3 spells CASSSQGAEYGYTF. CDR3 nucleotides: TGCGCCAGCAGCTCACAGGGGGCGGAGTATGGCTACACCTTC.

DNA for the CDR3: TGTGCCAGCAGCTTATCAGGGGCCATGAACACTGAAGCTTTCTTT. Translated: CASSLSGAMNTEAFF. The chain joins TRBV5-4 to TRBJ1-1; a possible D gene is TRBD1 (6 bases). Germline CDR1 SGHNT, CDR2 YYREEE (reference sequence). The V end was cut by 2 bases, the J end by 0 bases, with 11 bases between. This CDR3 comprises 15 residues.

This clone was seen more than once but under ten times. The V and J genes are TRBV7-9 and TRBJ2-2; D gene ambiguous. Trimming shortened V by 1 base and J by 6 bases, and 6 bases separated the two germline ends. Germline V gives CDR1 SEHNR, CDR2 FQNEAQ (reference sequence). The CDR3 is 13 residues long. The CDR3 DNA follows: TGTGCCAGCAGCTTAGTGCTCTCCGGGGAGCTGTTTTTT. Translation: CASSLVLSGELFF.

The J gene is TRBJ2-5, the V gene TRBV6-5; 9 nucleotides match TRBD2. This CDR3 is 15 amino acids long. J lost 4 bases, V lost 4 bases, and 7 bases had no gene match. The germline gives CDR1 MNHEY, CDR2 SVGAGI. The CDR3 here is CASSSIAGERETQYF. The CDR3, as DNA: TGTGCCAGCAGTTCGATAGCGGGGGAGAGAGAGACCCAGTACTTC.

Concerning this clone itself: At one end the junction does not follow the germline gene, possibly because of a read error. The V and J genes are TRBV29-1 and TRBJ1-2; tentatively, D is TRBD1 (6 bases). The CDR3 is 12 residues long. In germline, CDR1 is SQVTM, CDR2 ANQGSEA. The CDR3 spells CSVEDRNYGYTF. CDR3 bases: TGCAGCGTAGAAGACAGGAACTATGGCTACACCTTC.

J is TRBJ1-4 and V is TRBV3-1 (or the pseudogene TRBV3-2); D unresolved. Germline V lookup: CDR1 LGHDT, CDR2 YNNKEL (reference sequence). Trimming cost V 1 base and J 6 bases, with 12 bases left between them. This CDR3 has 15 residues. The CDR3 loop is CASSQVTAGDEKLFF. CDR3 coding DNA: TGTGCCAGCAGCCAAGTTACAGCCGGCGATGAAAAACTGTTTTTT.